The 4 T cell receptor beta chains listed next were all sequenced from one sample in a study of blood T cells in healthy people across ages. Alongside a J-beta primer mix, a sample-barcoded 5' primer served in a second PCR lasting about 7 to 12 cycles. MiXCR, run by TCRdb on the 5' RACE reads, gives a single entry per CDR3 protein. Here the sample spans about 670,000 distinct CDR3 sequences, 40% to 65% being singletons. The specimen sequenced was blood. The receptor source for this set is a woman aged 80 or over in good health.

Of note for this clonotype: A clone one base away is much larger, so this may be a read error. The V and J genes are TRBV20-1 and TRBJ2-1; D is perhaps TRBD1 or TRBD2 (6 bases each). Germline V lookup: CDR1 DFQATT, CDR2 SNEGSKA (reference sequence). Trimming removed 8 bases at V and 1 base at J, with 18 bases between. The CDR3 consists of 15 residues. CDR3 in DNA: TGCAGTACTGATTTGACTAGGGGGTCCTACAATGAGCAGTTCTTC. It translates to CSTDLTRGSYNEQFF.

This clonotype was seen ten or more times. In DNA form, the CDR3 reads TGTGCCAGCAGCTTAGACGGGGGCAAAGCTGATACGCAGTATTTT. Residues: CASSLDGGKADTQYF. The genes are TRBV7-9 and TRBJ2-3, with D perhaps assigned TRBD1 or TRBD2 (6 bases each). The germline CDR1 and CDR2 sequences are SEHNR and FQNEAQ (reference sequence). The V end was cut by 1 base, the J end by 6 bases, with 14 bases between. This CDR3 has 15 residues. Together with reference TRBV7-9 and TRBJ2-3, the CDR3 gives the full variable domain: DTGVSQNPRHKITKRGQNVTFRCDPISEHNRLYWYRQTLGQGPEFLTYFQNEAQLEKSRLLSDRFSAERPKGSFSTLEIQRTEQGDSAMYLCASSLDGGKADTQYFGPGTRLTVL.

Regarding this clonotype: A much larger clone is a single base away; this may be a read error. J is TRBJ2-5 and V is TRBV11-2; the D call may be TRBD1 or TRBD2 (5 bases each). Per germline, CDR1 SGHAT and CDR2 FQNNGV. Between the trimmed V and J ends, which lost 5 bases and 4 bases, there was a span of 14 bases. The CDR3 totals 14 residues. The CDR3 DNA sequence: TGTGCCAGCAGCGCATCGGGACGCCCAGAGACCCAGTACTTC. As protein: CASSASGRPETQYF. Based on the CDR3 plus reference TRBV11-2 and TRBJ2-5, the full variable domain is EAGVAQSPRYKIIEKRQSVAFWCNPISGHATLYWYQQILGQGPKLLIQFQNNGVVDDSQLPKDRFSAERLKGVDSTLKIQPAKLEDSAVYLCASSASGRPETQYFGPGTRLLVL.

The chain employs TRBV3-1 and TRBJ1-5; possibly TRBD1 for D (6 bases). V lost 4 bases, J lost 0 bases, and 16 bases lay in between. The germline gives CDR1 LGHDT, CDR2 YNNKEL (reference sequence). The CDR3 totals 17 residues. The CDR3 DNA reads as TGTGCCAGCAGCCCATCATGGGGGCTTAGTAGCAATCAGCCCCAGCATTTT. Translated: CASSPSWGLSSNQPQHF.